This TCR beta chain is drawn from a study of cytomegalovirus exposure and HLA in healthy donors. Primers included in the PCR were 60 Vbeta and 13 Jbeta primers. Authors' data handling: Some 9.9 million shared chains were among some 75 million unique TCR beta chains counted in a later analysis. Method: immunoSEQ multiplex PCR; TCRdb's copy keeps in-frame clones and lacks some. V, J and clone size are those of that table, while D and trimming were read from the DNA. This sample has 150,000 or so clones, with about 80% found just once. To note about this clone: The target antigen is unknown.

Findings and caveats of the study: Researchers reportedly found TCR beta sequences accurately predicted most subjects' HLA-A and HLA-B alleles. An Asian-associated ancestry cluster reportedly showed fewer N-insertions than the approximately 700-donor mean in a later analysis. The investigators catalogued under 200 TCR beta chains as cytomegalovirus-associated.

Germline V gene lookup returns CDR1 MDHEN and CDR2 SYDVKM. V shed 6 bases and J 4 bases; nucleotides not matched to a gene: 8. CDR3 size: 14 residues. The chain carries TRBV28 and TRBJ2-7; TRBD2 matches 8 bases. Sequencing was done on a sample of PBMCs. This TCR derives from a woman between 45 and 60 years old in good health and CMV-seropositive. CDR3 bases: TGTGCCAGCAGCCGGAGCGGGAGTTCTTACGAGCAGTACTTC. Translated: CASSRSGSSYEQYF.